Below are 9 T cell receptor beta chains sequenced from a single sample in a study of shared clonotypes between healthy human individuals (dated by TCRdb to about 2020). Preparation of the library involved the immunoSEQ multiplex PCR assay. TCRdb took over this immuneACCESS table, retaining in-frame rearrangements with V and J assigned. Such tables are incomplete; in checked studies, under half of the missing clones stem from an unresolved V gene, and the remainder is unexplained. This sample is represented by about 490,000 clones; 76% of them were singletons. The top ten clonotypes cover approximately 13% of the sample. Input material: PBMCs. Every receptor here comes from a woman aged 40-49 years in good health. Some clones in this sample may be carry-over from other donors' samples.

The J gene is TRBJ2-1, the V gene TRBV13; TRBD2 is a possible D gene (6 bases). There are 15 residues in the CDR3. Deletions cut 5 bases from V and 8 bases from J, with 19 bases between. The germline V gene has CDR1 PRHDT and CDR2 FYEKMQ (reference sequence). The DNA for the CDR3 is TGTGCCAGCAGCCCCGGGGGAGCGGCGGGTGATGAGCAGTTCTTC. It translates to CASSPGGAAGDEQFF.

Remarks on this clone: Other DNA sequences in the same sample also yield this CDR3. The chain is built from TRBV30 and TRBJ1-1, with 10 nucleotides matching TRBD1. The junction had 2 bases not matched to a gene; V was cut back by 5 bases and J by 5 bases. The CDR3 loop spans 12 amino acids. The germline CDR1 and CDR2 sequences are GTSNPN and SVGIG (reference sequence). In DNA form, the CDR3 reads TGTGCCTGGGGACAGGGGGATACTGAAGCTTTCTTT. Translating gives CAWGQGDTEAFF.

The chain is built from TRBV4-3 and TRBJ2-6; a possible D gene is TRBD2 (5 bases). Trimming removed 1 base from V and 2 bases from J, with 12 bases in between. This CDR3 has 17 residues. Germline CDR1 LGHNA, CDR2 YSLEER. The CDR3 coding sequence is TGCGCCAGCAGCCAAGCTCGGGCTAGCCCTGGGGCCAACGTCCTGACTTTC. This gives the protein CASSQARASPGANVLTF.

The chain is built from TRBV18 and TRBJ1-5; possible D gene TRBD1, 5 bases. The V gene's germline CDR1 is KGHSH and CDR2 LQKENI. CDR3 length: 16 amino acids. Trimming removed 6 bases at V and 1 base at J, with 16 bases between. The CDR3 sequence is CASSLWTGGSNQPQHF. DNA for the CDR3: TGTGCCAGCTCCCTGTGGACGGGGGGGAGCAATCAGCCCCAGCATTTT.

V usage is TRBV18 and J usage is TRBJ1-5; D remains ambiguous. The germline V gene encodes CDR1 KGHSH and CDR2 LQKENI. The CDR3 runs 15 residues. V lost 1 base and J 1 base, leaving 8 bases between the germline ends. Here the CDR3 reads CASSPQGPSNQPQHF. CDR3 DNA sequence: TGTGCCAGCTCACCACAGGGTCCAAGCAATCAGCCCCAGCATTTT.

V and J are TRBV19 and TRBJ1-1, with D unresolved. The CDR3 extends over 14 amino acids. CDR1 and CDR2 from the germline V gene are LNHDA and SQIVND (reference sequence). V was pared by 0 bases and J by 2 bases, with 7 bases between. CDR3 amino acids: CASSIDGGNTEAFF. As DNA, the CDR3 is TGTGCCAGTAGTATAGACGGAGGAAACACTGAAGCTTTCTTT.

This rearrangement joins TRBV5-1 to TRBJ2-7, with 11 bases aligning to TRBD2. The CDR3 covers 15 residues. The V gene's germline CDR1 is SGHRS and CDR2 YFSETQ. Germline trimming cut 3 bases from V and 4 bases from J; bases unmatched to any gene: 6. CDR3 DNA sequence: TGCGCCAGCAGCTCCCTAGGGACTAGCGGTTACGAGCAGTACTTC. Its translation is CASSSLGTSGYEQYF.

The V and J genes are TRBV9 and TRBJ1-2, with D possibly matching TRBD1 (5 bases). The CDR3 has 13 amino acids. The germline V and J ends were trimmed by 9 bases and 4 bases, with 16 bases remaining between them. From germline, CDR1 is SGDLS and CDR2 YYNGEE. CDR3 protein: CATTPGDGYGYTF. CDR3 nucleotide sequence: TGTGCCACTACCCCGGGGGACGGCTATGGCTACACCTTC.

This clone was seen a few times. In DNA form, the CDR3 reads TGTGCCAGCAGTTTCCGCGCAGGGGGGAATGAAAAACTGTTTTTT. Translating gives CASSFRAGGNEKLFF. The chain joins TRBV28 to TRBJ1-4; 7 bases line up with TRBD1. V dropped 3 bases and J dropped 5; count of bases not matched to a gene: 6. This CDR3 contains 15 residues. Germline-derived CDR1 and CDR2 are MDHEN and SYDVKM.